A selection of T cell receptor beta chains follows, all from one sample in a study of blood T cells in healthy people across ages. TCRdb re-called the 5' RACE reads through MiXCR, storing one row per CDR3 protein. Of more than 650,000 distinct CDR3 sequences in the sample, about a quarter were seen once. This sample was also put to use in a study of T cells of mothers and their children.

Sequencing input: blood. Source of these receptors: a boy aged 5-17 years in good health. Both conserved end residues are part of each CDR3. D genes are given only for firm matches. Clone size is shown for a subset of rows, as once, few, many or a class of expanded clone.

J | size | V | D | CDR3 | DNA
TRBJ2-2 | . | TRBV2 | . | CASSEQGTTNTGELFF | TGTGCCAGCAGTGAACAGGGGACCACGAACACCGGGGAGCTGTTTTTT
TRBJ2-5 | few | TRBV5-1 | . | CASSLQDFNERFF | TGCGCCAGCAGCTTGCAGGATTTCAATGAGCGGTTCTTC
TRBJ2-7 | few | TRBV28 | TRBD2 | CASREAGGRTTKEQYF | TGCGCCAGCAGAGAAGCGGGGGGGCGAACAACTAAGGAGCAGTACTTC
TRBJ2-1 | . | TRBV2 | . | CASSEPERSSYNEQFF | TGTGCCAGCAGTGAACCGGAACGGAGCTCCTACAATGAGCAGTTCTTC
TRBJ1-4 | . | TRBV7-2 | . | CASSFSGGGGEKLFF | TGTGCCAGCAGCTTTAGCGGGGGAGGAGGTGAAAAACTGTTTTTT
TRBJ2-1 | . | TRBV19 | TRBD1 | CASSGTGTYNEQFF | TGTGCCAGTAGCGGGACAGGCACATACAATGAGCAGTTCTTC
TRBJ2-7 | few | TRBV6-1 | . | CASSEPTGRNEQYF | TGTGCCAGCAGTGAACCGACAGGGAGGAACGAGCAGTACTTC
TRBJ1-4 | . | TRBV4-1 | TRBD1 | CASSQRGPGSTTNEKLFF | TGCGCCAGCAGCCAAAGGGGGCCCGGGTCCACAACTAATGAAAAACTGTTTTTT
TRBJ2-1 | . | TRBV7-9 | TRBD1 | CASGGTGARNEQFF | TGTGCCAGCGGCGGGACAGGGGCCAGGAATGAACAGTTCTTC
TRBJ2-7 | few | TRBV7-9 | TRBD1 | CASSFGLGTDYEQYF | TGTGCCAGCAGCTTCGGTCTTGGGACAGACTACGAGCAGTACTTC
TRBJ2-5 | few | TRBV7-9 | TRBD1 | CASSRDSPWETQYF | TGTGCCAGCAGCCGGGACAGTCCGTGGGAGACCCAGTACTTC
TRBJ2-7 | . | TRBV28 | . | CASSLGDREWTYEQYF | TGTGCCAGCAGTTTAGGGGACCGAGAATGGACTTACGAGCAGTACTTC
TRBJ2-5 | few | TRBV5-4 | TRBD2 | CASSLGSGGAETQYF | TGTGCCAGCAGCTTGGGTAGCGGGGGGGCAGAGACCCAGTACTTC
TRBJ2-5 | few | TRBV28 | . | CASSLPLGQETQYF | TGTGCCAGCAGTTTGCCCCTGGGTCAAGAGACCCAGTACTTC
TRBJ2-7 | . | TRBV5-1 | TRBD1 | CASSLGPTGGFYEQYF | TGCGCCAGCAGCTTGGGACCGACAGGGGGCTTTTACGAGCAGTACTTC
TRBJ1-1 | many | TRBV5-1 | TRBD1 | CASSLGTVNTEAFF | TGTGCCAGCAGCTTGGGGACAGTGAACACTGAAGCTTTCTTT
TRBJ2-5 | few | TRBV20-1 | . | CSASRDPGTQYF | TGCAGTGCTAGCCGGGACCCAGGGACCCAGTACTTC
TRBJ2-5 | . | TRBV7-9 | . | CASTFFTETQYF | TGTGCCAGCACCTTCTTCACAGAGACCCAGTACTTC
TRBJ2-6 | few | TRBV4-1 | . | CASSQGGAGALSGANVLTF | TGCGCCAGCAGCCAAGGGGGAGCAGGGGCCTTATCTGGGGCCAACGTCCTGACTTTC
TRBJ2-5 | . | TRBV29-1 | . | CSVVGTHQETQYF | TGCAGCGTTGTAGGGACACACCAAGAGACCCAGTACTTC
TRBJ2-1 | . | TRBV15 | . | CATSSSGNEQFF | TGTGCCACCAGCAGCTCGGGCAATGAGCAGTTCTTC
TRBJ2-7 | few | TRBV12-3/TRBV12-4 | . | CASSPVNRVYEQYF | TGTGCCAGCAGCCCCGTCAACCGCGTCTACGAGCAGTACTTC
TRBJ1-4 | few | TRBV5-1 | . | CASSPGDFATNEKLFF | TGCGCCAGCAGCCCCGGGGACTTTGCAACTAATGAAAAACTGTTTTTT
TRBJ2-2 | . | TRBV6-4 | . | CASSDETVTGELFF | TGTGCCAGCAGTGACGAAACAGTCACCGGGGAGCTGTTTTTT
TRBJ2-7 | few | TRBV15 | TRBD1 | CATSRDRDRVREQYF | TGTGCCACCAGCAGAGATCGGGACAGGGTTCGGGAGCAGTACTTC
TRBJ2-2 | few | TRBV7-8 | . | CASSWQEGTTGELFF | TGTGCCAGCAGCTGGCAGGAAGGGACGACCGGGGAGCTGTTTTTT
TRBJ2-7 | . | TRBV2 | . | CASHKTGSYEQYF | TGTGCCAGCCATAAGACGGGGTCCTACGAGCAGTACTTC
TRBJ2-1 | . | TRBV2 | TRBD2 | CASSPGLAGGSYNEQFF | TGTGCCAGCAGTCCAGGACTAGCGGGGGGCTCCTACAATGAGCAGTTCTTC
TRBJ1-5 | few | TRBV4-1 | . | CASSQAWGGQPQHF | TGCGCCAGCAGCCAGGCTTGGGGCGGTCAGCCCCAGCATTTT
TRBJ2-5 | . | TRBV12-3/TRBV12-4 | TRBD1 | CASSYDRQGGRETQYF | TGTGCCAGCAGTTACGATAGACAGGGGGGCAGGGAGACCCAGTACTTC
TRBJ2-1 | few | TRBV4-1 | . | CASSQDTPPQREQFF | TGCGCCAGCAGCCAAGATACCCCTCCCCAACGCGAGCAGTTCTTC
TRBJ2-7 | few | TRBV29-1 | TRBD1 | CSVAGQRDRVGYEQYF | TGCAGCGTTGCCGGACAGAGGGACAGGGTGGGTTACGAGCAGTACTTC
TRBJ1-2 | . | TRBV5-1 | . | CASSLYEVGDGYTF | TGCGCCAGCAGCTTGTACGAGGTTGGTGATGGCTACACCTTC
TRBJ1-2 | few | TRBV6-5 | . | CASHDRSYGYTF | TGTGCCAGCCATGACAGGAGCTATGGCTACACCTTC
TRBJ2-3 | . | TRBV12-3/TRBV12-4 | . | CASSHRVPPNTQYF | TGTGCCAGCAGTCACCGGGTACCCCCGAATACGCAGTATTTT
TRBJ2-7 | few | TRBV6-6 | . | CASSYLGHEQYF | TGTGCCAGCAGTTACTTGGGCCACGAGCAGTACTTC